This is a list of T cell receptor beta chains from one sample in a study of metastatic and nonmetastatic thyroid tumors. TCRdb used MiXCR to call clones anew from the PCR reads. The repertoire holds over 15,000 clones, with 16% as singletons. The specimen sequenced was blood. These receptor sequences come from a male donor with papillary thyroid cancer or a benign thyroid nodule (not recorded which). Some clones in this sample may be carry-over from other donors' samples. CDR3s include the opening cysteine and the closing phenylalanine or tryptophan. Fields, in order: V gene, CDR3 protein.

v_call: TRBV7-3; cdr3_aa: CASSPRTGGAGELFF
v_call: TRBV24-1; cdr3_aa: CATSDPRTRGANVLTF
v_call: TRBV5-5; cdr3_aa: CASSLGTSNQPQHF
v_call: TRBV4-3; cdr3_aa: CASSHGTGFFETQYF
v_call: TRBV3-1; cdr3_aa: CASSQGISGRQETQYF
v_call: TRBV28; cdr3_aa: CASSQVLAGVEQYF
v_call: TRBV28; cdr3_aa: CASSLFSGSSGNTIYF
v_call: TRBV28; cdr3_aa: CASPRGGEEGTDTQYF
v_call: TRBV6-1; cdr3_aa: CASRPGTASDEQYF
v_call: TRBV30; cdr3_aa: CAWNLYSEEGSAFF
v_call: TRBV28; cdr3_aa: CASSQDTDTQYF
v_call: TRBV28; cdr3_aa: CASSPIFKAYEQYF
v_call: TRBV5-5; cdr3_aa: CSSSSPWMDTQYF
v_call: TRBV4-1; cdr3_aa: CASSQRTQGNEQFF
v_call: TRBV6-1; cdr3_aa: CASSRTSGSPSYEQYF
v_call: TRBV5-1; cdr3_aa: CASSFGTRGTDTQYF
v_call: TRBV2; cdr3_aa: CASSERGQRFDEQYF
v_call: TRBV7-9; cdr3_aa: CASSPSGTNTGELFF
v_call: TRBV12-3/TRBV12-4; cdr3_aa: CASSLTSGYNTDTDTQYF
v_call: TRBV6-5; cdr3_aa: CASSYLQTQETQYF
v_call: TRBV10-3; cdr3_aa: CAISRTEGVETQYF
v_call: TRBV20-1; cdr3_aa: CSATDGLADSYNEQFF
v_call: TRBV28; cdr3_aa: CASSHPGTGANVLTF
v_call: TRBV11-3; cdr3_aa: CASSLGQADTQYF
v_call: TRBV2; cdr3_aa: CASSRDPFNYGYTF
v_call: TRBV5-1; cdr3_aa: CASSLSLANTEAFF
v_call: TRBV5-6; cdr3_aa: CASRKGWITEAFF
v_call: TRBV20-1; cdr3_aa: CSARATSQVQFF
v_call: TRBV11-3; cdr3_aa: CASSLVAGAVDTQYF
v_call: TRBV11-2; cdr3_aa: CASSLVSGFEIQQGKAFF
v_call: TRBV6-2/TRBV6-3; cdr3_aa: CASRRNMNTEAFF
v_call: TRBV10-2; cdr3_aa: CASSEGRGTKYGTQYF
v_call: TRBV6-2/TRBV6-3; cdr3_aa: CASQMGGPFYEQYF
v_call: TRBV11-3; cdr3_aa: CASSLDLAGGYNEQFF
v_call: TRBV2; cdr3_aa: CASTPGRDTGELFF
v_call: TRBV3-1; cdr3_aa: CAISRDRGFRSEQHF
v_call: TRBV6-5; cdr3_aa: CASSYTGQAGTEAFF
v_call: TRBV4-3; cdr3_aa: CASSPTFTDTQYF
v_call: TRBV28; cdr3_aa: CASSLVQVDYGYTF
v_call: TRBV29-1; cdr3_aa: CSVESLNTDTQYF
v_call: TRBV9; cdr3_aa: CASSPLASGRGEQFF
v_call: TRBV7-7; cdr3_aa: CASSLGLREPYNEQFF
v_call: TRBV30; cdr3_aa: CAWSVRLAGPTGELFF
v_call: TRBV6-5; cdr3_aa: CASSYSYSVNSNQPQHF
v_call: TRBV11-2; cdr3_aa: CASSLGAVEQYF
v_call: TRBV6-1; cdr3_aa: CASSPPGLATGELFF
v_call: TRBV7-2; cdr3_aa: CASSLRATTNEKLFF
v_call: TRBV9; cdr3_aa: CASSPHTGELFF
v_call: TRBV12-3/TRBV12-4; cdr3_aa: CASSDSRVSQQYF
v_call: TRBV20-1; cdr3_aa: CSAIQGPSNQPQHF
v_call: TRBV15; cdr3_aa: CATRGARNTGELFF
v_call: TRBV28; cdr3_aa: CASSLGQGGYTF
v_call: TRBV9; cdr3_aa: CASSVEEGTINGYTF
v_call: TRBV20-1; cdr3_aa: CSAPIGGSGASGYTF
v_call: TRBV28; cdr3_aa: CASSVQGVSPLHF